The entry below describes one T cell receptor beta chain. Using immunoSEQ multiplex PCR, the repertoire was profiled, and TCRdb retains in-frame clones only, with some absent. The profile shows approximately 41,000 clones, approximately 87% of them singletons. These data are taken from a study of OX40 agonist ivuxolimab in advanced cancers. This CDR3 comprises 15 residues. V was pared by 4 bases and J by 6 bases, with 7 bases of the junction left unmatched. Germline CDR1 and CDR2: SSHAT and FNYEAQ (reference sequence). The clonotype comes from an adult with an advanced solid tumor such as melanoma, head and neck, liver or kidney cancer. The sample consisted of CD4+ or CD8+ T cells sorted from blood, taken in a trial of the OX40 agonist ivuxolimab. The V gene is TRBV7-7, the J gene TRBJ2-1; 9 nucleotides match TRBD1. The CDR3 sequence: CASSSLGTGINEQFF. CDR3 bases: TGTGCCAGCAGCTCGCTAGGGACAGGGATCAATGAGCAGTTCTTC. Full variable domain (remainder filled in from reference TRBV7-7 and TRBJ2-1): GAGVSQSPRYKVTKRGQDVTLRCDPISSHATLYWYQQALGQGPEFLTYFNYEAQPDKSGLPSDRFSAERPEGSISTLTIQRTEQRDSAMYRCASSSLGTGINEQFFGPGTRLTVL.